One sample yielded the 20 T cell receptor beta chains listed below, sequenced in a study of blood T cells in healthy people across ages. A second PCR, run for roughly 6 to 11 cycles, used a sample-barcoded 5' primer plus a J-beta primer mix. TCRdb called the 5' RACE reads again in MiXCR, with one record for every CDR3 protein. The sample has approximately 1.5 million distinct CDR3 sequences, 30% to 35% seen once. Sequencing was carried out using blood. These receptors originate from a woman aged 25-40 years in good health.

The gene calls are TRBV4-1 and TRBJ1-2; the D is unclear. Trimming shortened V by 0 bases and J by 5 bases, and 19 bases separated the two germline ends. Germline V gene data show CDR1 as MGHRA and CDR2 as YSYEKL. This CDR3 is built from 17 residues. The CDR3 spells CASSQEVTLLTGYGYTF. CDR3 nucleotides: TGCGCCAGCAGCCAAGAAGTAACGCTCCTAACTGGGTATGGCTACACCTTC.

J is TRBJ2-7 and V is TRBV5-1; D perhaps matches TRBD2 (5 bases). V was pared by 2 bases and J by 7 bases, with 10 bases between. Germline V gives CDR1 SGHRS, CDR2 YFSETQ. This CDR3 contains 12 residues. The DNA of the CDR3 is TGCGCCAGCAGCTTCTCGGGGAGAGAGCAGTACTTC. It is translated as CASSFSGREQYF. The variable domain in full, with the rest retrieved from reference TRBV5-1 and TRBJ2-7, is KAGVTQTPRYLIKTRGQQVTLSCSPISGHRSVSWYQQTPGQGLQFLFEYFSETQRNKGNFPGRFSGRQFSNSRSEMNVSTLELGDSALYLCASSFSGREQYFGPGTRLTVT.

The CDR3 spells CASKERGDNNGYTF. In nucleotides, the CDR3 is TGTGCCAGCAAGGAGCGCGGGGACAACAATGGCTACACCTTC. This chain uses TRBV12-3 or TRBV12-4 with TRBJ1-2, with D perhaps matching TRBD1 (6 bases). V lost 7 bases, J lost 6 bases, and 18 bases lay in between. The CDR3 is 14 amino acids.

This clonotype was detected only a few times. The chain recombines TRBV21-1 with TRBJ1-6; the table calls TRBD1, which could not be checked here. TRBV21-1 constitutes a pseudogene. This CDR3 has 16 residues. The CDR3 sequence is CASIATGSSYNSPLHF. As DNA, the CDR3 is TGTGCCAGCATTGCGACAGGGAGTTCCTATAATTCACCCCTCCACTTT.

This clonotype was observed at least ten times. This chain connects TRBV7-3 to TRBJ1-1; D gene unclear. The CDR3 is 13 residues long. Germline lookup yields CDR1 SGHTA and CDR2 FQGTGA. With 1 base removed from V and 1 base from J, the gap between germline ends came to 4 bases. CDR3 coding DNA: TGTGCCAGCAGCTTAATGGCGAACACTGAAGCTTTCTTT. Translation: CASSLMANTEAFF.

The rearrangement joins TRBV6-1 to TRBJ1-2; the D gene is possibly TRBD1 (6 bases). Germline V gene sequence: CDR1 MNHNS, CDR2 SASEGT. The CDR3 covers 15 residues. Trimming cost V 5 bases and J 6 bases, with 19 bases left between them. The CDR3 loop is CASSQDGGGGDGYTF. The CDR3, as DNA: TGTGCCAGCAGTCAGGATGGGGGGGGCGGTGATGGCTACACCTTC.

The rearrangement links TRBV28 to TRBJ2-5; D remains ambiguous. Near its end, the DNA agrees better with TRBJ2-7, so the J call may be wrong. CDR1 MDHEN and CDR2 SYDVKM come from the germline V gene. This CDR3 is 12 amino acids long. CDR3: CASRADAFEQYF. The CDR3 DNA is TGTGCCAGCAGGGCCGACGCTTTCGAGCAGTACTTC.

The chain recombines TRBV7-8 with TRBJ1-6; no definite D call. V was cut by 1 base and J by 9 bases, with 10 bases left in between. The CDR3 runs 14 residues. Germline V gene data show CDR1 as SGHVS and CDR2 as FQNEAQ. The CDR3 DNA is TGTGCCAGCAGCTTAGAGAGAAATGGTTCACCCCTCCACTTT. This sequence encodes CASSLERNGSPLHF.

The chain has TRBV18 and TRBJ1-2; D is unclear. The CDR3 contains 15 residues. Germline lookup yields CDR1 KGHSH and CDR2 LQKENI. V was shortened by 6 bases and J by 1 base, with 15 bases between the two germline ends. CDR3 bases: TGTGCCAGCTCCCCGCCAACGACGGTTAACTATGGCTACACCTTC. This translates into CASSPPTTVNYGYTF.

The sample holds a few counts of this clonotype. This may arise from a read error, as a much more abundant clone is one base away. The rearrangement uses TRBV20-1 and TRBJ1-5; no definite D call. The CDR3 is made up of 12 amino acids. The germline CDR1 and CDR2 sequences are DFQATT and SNEGSKA (reference sequence). The chain's CDR3 is CSAPYGNQPLHF. CDR3 nucleotide sequence: TGCAGTGCTCCTTATGGCAATCAGCCCCTGCATTTT.

This clonotype was found many times. The CDR3 DNA sequence: TGCAGTGCTAGAGATATTAGGGCAGGAGCCTACGAGCAGTACTTC. It translates to CSARDIRAGAYEQYF. The rearrangement joins TRBV20-1 to TRBJ2-7, with D unclear. The CDR3 covers 15 residues. The germline V gene has CDR1 DFQATT and CDR2 SNEGSKA (reference sequence). The ends were cut back, 0 bases at V and 2 bases at J, with 14 bases in the middle.

The chain is built from TRBV4-1 and TRBJ1-1; D may be TRBD1 (5 bases). The CDR3 has 16 residues. Germline CDR1 and CDR2: MGHRA and YSYEKL. Trimming removed 1 base from V and 4 bases from J, with 16 bases in between. CDR3 DNA: TGCGCCAGCAGCCAAGGCCTGGGGGGGGTATTCACTGAAGCTTTCTTT. Protein sequence: CASSQGLGGVFTEAFF.

The genes are TRBV20-1 and TRBJ1-1, with unresolved D. Per germline, CDR1 DFQATT and CDR2 SNEGSKA (reference sequence). Trimming removed 5 bases at V and 4 bases at J, with 11 bases between. This CDR3 region has 12 residues. CDR3 sequence: CSALTAGTEAFF. CDR3 DNA: TGCAGTGCTTTAACAGCGGGCACTGAAGCTTTCTTT.

V usage is TRBV24-1 and J usage is TRBJ2-7, with D possibly TRBD2 on 6 matching bases. The V end was cut by 5 bases, the J end by 6 bases, with 7 bases between. The CDR3 spans 11 residues. Germline CDR1 KGHDR, CDR2 SFDVKD. CDR3 nucleotide sequence: TGTGCCACCAGTGCCGGGGGCGAGCAGTACTTC. Its translation: CATSAGGEQYF.

At least ten counts were recorded for this clonotype. This chain joins TRBV29-1 and TRBJ1-2; no clear D gene. CDR3 length: 12 residues. From germline, CDR1 is SQVTM and CDR2 ANQGSEA. With 8 bases removed from V and 8 bases from J, the gap between germline ends came to 18 bases. CDR3: CSIPYGLLGYTF. The CDR3 DNA reads TGCAGCATCCCCTACGGCTTACTCGGCTACACCTTC. Together with reference TRBV29-1 and TRBJ1-2, the CDR3 gives the full variable domain: SAVISQKPSRDICQRGTSLTIQCQVDSQVTMMFWYRQQPGQSLTLIATANQGSEATYESGFVIDKFPISRPNLTFSTLTVSNMSPEDSSIYLCSIPYGLLGYTFGSGTRLTVV.

V usage is TRBV28 and J usage is TRBJ2-1, with TRBD1 matching over 8 bases. The ends lost 6 bases at V and 3 bases at J; junction bases unmatched: 13. This CDR3 is 17 amino acids long. Germline CDR1 reads MDHEN; CDR2 reads SYDVKM. As DNA, the CDR3 is TGTGCCAGCAGCACACCTTTCCAGGGGGCTATCTACAATGAGCAGTTCTTC. Translating it yields CASSTPFQGAIYNEQFF. Together with reference TRBV28 and TRBJ2-1, the CDR3 gives the full variable domain: DVKVTQSSRYLVKRTGEKVFLECVQDMDHENMFWYRQDPGLGLRLIYFSYDVKMKEKGDIPEGYSVSREKKERFSLILESASTNQTSMYLCASSTPFQGAIYNEQFFGPGTRLTVL.

The V and J genes are TRBV20-1 and TRBJ2-2; D call uncertain. The CDR3 runs to 13 residues. V lost 4 bases to trimming and J lost 1 base, with 7 bases between them. Germline CDR1 DFQATT, CDR2 SNEGSKA (reference sequence). DNA of the CDR3: TGCAGTGCTAATAAGGGGAACACCGGGGAGCTGTTTTTT. It yields the protein CSANKGNTGELFF.

This chain joins TRBV7-8 and TRBJ2-1, with a possible D match to TRBD2 (5 bases). This CDR3 contains 14 residues. Germline V gene data show CDR1 as SGHVS and CDR2 as FQNEAQ. Trimming pared 5 bases from V and 3 bases from J, leaving 11 bases between. The CDR3 loop reads CASSPKGVYNEQFF. The CDR3 DNA reads as TGTGCCAGCAGCCCCAAGGGAGTCTACAATGAGCAGTTCTTC.

The J gene is TRBJ2-7, the V gene TRBV6-2 or TRBV6-3; TRBD1 aligns across 8 bases. The CDR3 has 16 residues. V lost 2 bases to trimming and J lost 3 bases; unmatched junction nucleotides: 9. Germline lookup yields CDR1 MNHEY and CDR2 SVGEGT. In DNA, the CDR3 is TGTGCCAGCAGTTACAAGCCAGGGGGCGAGTACTACGAGCAGTACTTC. Its protein product is CASSYKPGGEYYEQYF.

This clonotype came up a few times. A junction boundary mismatches the germline segment, possibly from a read error. The chain is built from TRBV12-3 or TRBV12-4 and TRBJ2-5; 12 positions match TRBD2. This CDR3 is 18 amino acids long. The CDR3 region is CASTHKGTLAGGQGTQYF. In DNA form, the CDR3 reads TGTGCCAGCACCCATAAGGGCACACTAGCGGGGGGCCAAGGGACCCAGTACTTC.